Below, 21 T cell receptor beta chains from the same sample are listed, as sequenced in a study of long-term antiretroviral therapy in people with HIV. The libraries were made with immunoSEQ v3.0 at survey level. The table came from immunoSEQ multiplex PCR; TCRdb's copy has only in-frame clones and leaves some out. In the table there are about 16,000 clones, approximately 75% of which are singletons. The sequences come from unsorted PBMCs, collected 1.5 years before starting antiretroviral therapy. The origin of the receptors is a woman in her forties or fifties with HIV.

Within the sample, this clone is medium-sized. The rearrangement joins TRBV5-5 to TRBJ1-1, with 7 bases fitting TRBD1. V gave up 4 bases and J gave up 8 bases; unmatched junction bases: 5. The germline V gene encodes CDR1 SGHKS and CDR2 YYEKEE (reference sequence). This CDR3 contains 12 residues. CDR3 sequence (DNA): TGTGCCAGCAGCCTGGGACAGAGCGAAGCTTTCTTT. It encodes CASSLGQSEAFF.

This clone was recorded once. This chain uses TRBV7-8 with TRBJ1-1, with D uncertain. Per germline, CDR1 SGHVS and CDR2 FQNEAQ. The CDR3 loop spans 12 amino acids. The V and J ends lost 2 bases and 10 bases respectively, with 11 bases between them. For the CDR3, the DNA is TGTGCCAGCAGCTTAAACCGGGAGCGAGCTTTCTTT. Amino acid sequence: CASSLNRERAFF.

This clone was picked up a small number of times. V usage is TRBV6-5 and J usage is TRBJ2-5; D tentatively fits TRBD1 or TRBD2 (5 bases each). The CDR3 runs to 14 residues. The V gene's germline CDR1 is MNHEY and CDR2 SVGAGI. Trimming stripped 7 bases from V and 3 bases from J, with 15 bases between. Written as DNA, the CDR3 is TGTGCCAGCATTGGACCGGGACGGGAAGAGACCCAGTACTTC. Amino acid sequence: CASIGPGREETQYF.

The DNA of the CDR3 is TGTGCCACCAGCGGACAGGACAGGGAAGGGACCCAGTACTTC. Its translation is CATSGQDREGTQYF. The chain couples TRBV15 to TRBJ2-5; 8 nucleotides agree with TRBD1. Germline V gene lookup returns CDR1 LNHNV and CDR2 YYDKDF (reference sequence). After removal of 5 bases from V and 7 bases from J, the junction contained 9 bases not matched to a gene. The CDR3 contains 14 residues.

V and J are TRBV6-5 and TRBJ2-5, with unresolved D. V was trimmed by 1 base and J by 1 base, leaving 7 bases between them. CDR1 is MNHEY and CDR2 is SVGAGI in the germline V gene. The CDR3 covers 14 residues. CDR3: CASSYLGIQETQYF. The CDR3 DNA is TGTGCCAGCAGTTACTTGGGGATCCAAGAGACCCAGTACTTC.

The chain carries TRBV5-1 and TRBJ2-3; a weak D match, TRBD2 (6 bases). Trimming shortened V by 0 bases and J by 1 base, and 12 bases separated the two germline ends. CDR1 is SGHRS and CDR2 is YFSETQ in the germline V gene. The CDR3 spans 16 residues. The CDR3 sequence: CASSLEARDGTDTQYF. The CDR3 bases are TGCGCCAGCAGCTTGGAGGCGCGGGACGGCACAGATACGCAGTATTTT.

The chain joins TRBV5-4 to TRBJ2-7, with D possibly TRBD1 on 6 matching bases. Trimming removed 4 bases at V and 1 base at J, with 9 bases between. Per germline, CDR1 SGHNT and CDR2 YYREEE (reference sequence). The CDR3 has 13 amino acids. The CDR3 bases are TGTGCCAGCAGCGCAGGACAGTCCTACGAGCAGTACTTC. It encodes CASSAGQSYEQYF.

The gene calls are TRBV7-2 and TRBJ2-2; D is ambiguous. This CDR3 has 12 amino acids. The germline V gene encodes CDR1 SGHTA and CDR2 FQGNSA. The V end lost 5 bases, the J end lost 2 bases, and 3 bases lay between the germline ends. CDR3 region: CASSVNTGELFF. As DNA, the CDR3 is TGTGCCAGCAGCGTCAACACCGGGGAGCTGTTTTTT. Full variable domain (rest looked up from reference TRBV7-2 and TRBJ2-2): GAGVSQSPSNKVTEKGKDVELRCDPISGHTALYWYRQSLGQGLEFLIYFQGNSAPDKSGLPSDRFSAERTGGSVSTLTIQRTQQEDSAVYLCASSVNTGELFFGEGSRLTVL.

The chain employs TRBV7-3 and TRBJ1-4, with D perhaps matching TRBD1 (5 bases). CDR3 size: 13 residues. V gave up 5 bases and J gave up 7 bases, with 11 bases separating them. CDR1 is SGHTA and CDR2 is FQGTGA in the germline V gene. The CDR3 is CASSPGGGEKLFF. Here the CDR3 DNA reads TGTGCCAGCAGCCCGGGGGGTGGTGAAAAACTGTTTTTT.

The chain carries TRBV5-1 and TRBJ1-6; D is ambiguous. CDR3 length: 14 residues. Trimming shortened V by 6 bases and J by 5 bases, and 12 bases separated the two germline ends. Germline-derived CDR1 and CDR2 are SGHRS and YFSETQ. The CDR3 sequence is CASKPEQDNSPLHF. In DNA, the CDR3 is TGCGCCAGCAAGCCCGAGCAGGATAATTCACCCCTCCACTTT.

The chain combines TRBV5-6 with TRBJ1-2; D might be TRBD1 (5 bases). Germline assignment: CDR1 SGHDT and CDR2 YYEEEE. The V end lost 6 bases, the J end lost 0 bases, and 18 bases lay between the germline ends. The CDR3 has 16 residues. CDR3 in DNA: TGTGCCAGCATCCTTGGGGGTCAGCCGACTAACTATGGCTACACCTTC. It translates to CASILGGQPTNYGYTF.

The V call is TRBV21-1, the J call TRBJ1-3. TRBV21-1 constitutes a pseudogene. The CDR3 loop spans 17 amino acids. The DNA for the CDR3 is TGTGCCAGCAGCCCCGTGGACCCTCTCAGCGCTGGAAACACCATATATTTT. It codes for CASSPVDPLSAGNTIYF.

The genes are TRBV9 and TRBJ1-1; D is uncertain. The CDR3 consists of 13 residues. The V and J ends lost 0 bases and 1 base respectively, with 4 bases between them. Germline CDR1 is SGDLS and CDR2 is YYNGEE. The CDR3 nucleotides are TGTGCCAGCAGCGTAGACCAGAACACTGAAGCTTTCTTT. This gives the protein CASSVDQNTEAFF.

CDR3 sequence (DNA): TGTGCCAGCAGAAGGGACGGCACAGATACGCAGTATTTT. This translates into CASRRDGTDTQYF. The rearrangement joins TRBV6-5 to TRBJ2-3, with D possibly being TRBD1 or TRBD2 (5 bases each). Germline CDR1 MNHEY, CDR2 SVGAGI. Deletions cut 6 bases from V and 1 base from J, with 8 bases between. CDR3 length: 13 amino acids.

The V and J genes are TRBV14 and TRBJ2-4, with a tentative D call TRBD2 (6 bases). In germline, CDR1 is SGHDN, CDR2 FVKESK. The ends were cut back, 0 bases at V and 0 bases at J, with 18 bases in the middle. The CDR3 consists of 19 residues. The CDR3 region is CASSQEGDWRGLAKNIQYF. The CDR3 DNA reads as TGTGCCAGCAGCCAAGAAGGGGACTGGAGGGGACTAGCCAAAAACATTCAGTACTTC. Filled out from reference TRBV14 and TRBJ2-4, the complete variable domain reads EAGVTQFPSHSVIEKGQTVTLRCDPISGHDNLYWYRRVMGKEIKFLLHFVKESKQDESGMPNNRFLAERTGGTYSTLKVQPAELEDSGVYFCASSQEGDWRGLAKNIQYFGAGTRLSVL.

This clone was seen just once. V is TRBV29-1 and J is TRBJ1-2; a weak D match, TRBD1 (6 bases). V lost 7 bases to trimming and J lost 0 bases, with 9 bases between them. The germline gives CDR1 SQVTM, CDR2 ANQGSEA. The CDR3 is 12 amino acids. The CDR3 loop reads CSGGGPNYGYTF. The CDR3 DNA sequence: TGCAGCGGAGGGGGTCCTAACTATGGCTACACCTTC. Full variable domain (remainder filled in from reference TRBV29-1 and TRBJ1-2): SAVISQKPSRDICQRGTSLTIQCQVDSQVTMMFWYRQQPGQSLTLIATANQGSEATYESGFVIDKFPISRPNLTFSTLTVSNMSPEDSSIYLCSGGGPNYGYTFGSGTRLTVV.

The chain recombines TRBV5-1 with TRBJ1-1; D perhaps matches TRBD1 (6 bases). Trimming removed 2 bases at V and 7 bases at J, with 15 bases between. Germline CDR1 SGHRS, CDR2 YFSETQ. The CDR3 has 14 amino acids. The CDR3 region has the DNA TGCGCCAGCAGCTTACGACCAATCAGGGGTGAAGCTTTCTTT. This sequence encodes CASSLRPIRGEAFF.

The DNA of the CDR3 is TGTGCCAGCGGTAAACCAAGTAGGGGCCAAGAGACCCAGTACTTC. Its translation: CASGKPSRGQETQYF. The chain recombines TRBV5-4 with TRBJ2-5; TRBD1 might be the D (5 bases). Deletions cut 7 bases from V and 1 base from J, with 17 bases between. This CDR3 spans 15 amino acids. The germline V gene has CDR1 SGHNT and CDR2 YYREEE (reference sequence).

This chain connects TRBV30 to TRBJ1-6; possibly TRBD1 for D (5 bases). CDR3 size: 15 residues. Trimming removed 1 base from V and 6 bases from J, with 13 bases in between. Germline values: CDR1 GTSNPN, CDR2 SVGIG (reference sequence). The CDR3 loop reads CAWSDRTGGNSPLHF. The DNA of the CDR3 is TGTGCCTGGAGTGATAGAACAGGTGGTAATTCACCCCTCCACTTT.

The V gene is TRBV6-5, the J gene TRBJ1-5, with a possible D match to TRBD1 (5 bases). The CDR3 sequence is 13 residues long. V was shortened by 5 bases and J by 5 bases, with 10 bases between the two germline ends. Germline V CDR1 and CDR2: MNHEY, SVGAGI. The CDR3 spells CASSQDSYQPQHF. DNA for the CDR3: TGTGCCAGCAGTCAAGACAGCTATCAGCCCCAGCATTTT.

This clone was counted between two and nine times. J is TRBJ1-2 and V is TRBV18, with D maybe TRBD1 (5 bases). The CDR3 is 13 residues long. Germline V lookup: CDR1 KGHSH, CDR2 LQKENI. With 3 bases removed from V and 2 bases from J, the gap between germline ends came to 7 bases. Written as DNA, the CDR3 is TGTGCCAGCTCACCGAACAGGAACTATGGCTACACCTTC. Its protein product is CASSPNRNYGYTF.